The text below deals with one TCR beta chain. The sample holds a few counts of this clone. This receptor's antigen is unknown. No base quality values were provided; no much bigger clone lies one nucleotide off. Including the terminal cysteine and phenylalanine, the CDR3 comprises 13 residues. CDR3 DNA is the only sequence kept; it has 39 bases, read in frame from the first base. Trimming removed 7 bases from V and 3 bases from J, leaving 12 bases between the germline ends. The CDR1 and CDR2 encoded by the germline V gene are SGHAT and FQNNGV. The data originate from a study of beta chain features in type 1 diabetes listed by TCRdb under 2018. General notes on the study: Mean age, gender distribution, total cell number and subset yield did not differ between patients and healthy donors. A total of roughly 98,000,000 sorted cells were examined across all samples, and RNA yield correlated strongly with the number of cells per subset. Whereas all 30 or so donors provided naive and central memory subsets, regulatory and stem cell-like memory subsets were isolated from just 8 patients and roughly eight healthy donors. In the study, recently diagnosed type 1 diabetes patients and matched healthy donors were compared on the TCRB repertoires of their sorted circulating CD4+ T cell subsets. Findings and caveats that apply to the study as a whole: Because the HLA sub-analyses included only small numbers of individuals, any influence of HLA type on TCRB rearrangement was left unresolved. Because cDNA rather than genomic DNA was sequenced, highly expressing activated cells could have been over-represented, although no difference in activation and CD3 levels was found between groups. In all four CD4+ subsets, TCRB CDR3 length was moderately but significantly shorter in type 1 diabetes patients. At VDJ recombination sites, type 1 diabetes patients had fewer insertions and more deleted nucleotides, which implies abnormalities in thymic rearrangement. The naive, central memory and regulatory TCRB repertoires appeared to resemble one another more closely among patients than among healthy donors. PCR may preferentially amplify shorter templates, but because patient and control samples were amplified and corrected together, any resulting skew would affect both groups equally.

The entire isolated RNA was reverse transcribed using the High Capacity cDNA Reverse Transcription Kit, and thus expressed TCRB transcripts were sequenced. Deep immunoSEQ sequencing was performed on naive, central memory and regulatory T cell samples, with an average of roughly 3.3 million total reads per sample. Sorted cells were lysed in RLT buffer and RNA was extracted with DNase-treated RNeasy Micro or Mini kits, depending on cell number. To prevent cross-contamination, each cell subset was processed individually, whereas patient and healthy donor samples were processed jointly. The immunoSEQ multiplex PCR was used to amplify TCRB sequences from cDNA, generating 87-bp fragments that spanned the CDR3 region. Amplicons were sequenced on the Illumina HiSeq platform. The source study handled its data this way. PCR bias was corrected computationally using synthetic template baselines, and reads within Hamming distance 2 were collapsed, with unmergeable singletons discarded. Reads were aligned to IMGT to assign V, D and J genes, CDR3 length, and insertions or deletions at six rearrangement sites. Clonotype counts were normalized to sorted cell number within each subset before computing true diversity and Gini coefficients with the tcR R package. The overlap coefficient, calculated on TCRB nucleotide sequences, was used to measure repertoire sharing. Imported from immuneACCESS, the table was reduced by TCRdb to in-frame sequences with V and J called. These copies leave out some clones; in studies compared against another copy, an unresolved V gene accounts for under half, and the cause of the remainder is not known. V and J calls and clone size come straight from that table; D and trimming were deduced from the DNA. The sample contains around 150,000 clones, around 10% of them found a single time. The ten largest clones represent more than 0.45% of the sample.

Each donor gave one peripheral blood draw, approximately 100 mL on average, collected into heparinised tubes. Using a panel that included CD45RO, CCR7, CD25, CD127, CD95 and CD27, naive, central memory, regulatory and stem cell-like memory CD4+ T cells were sorted on a BD FACSAria II. Every sorted population had a purity above 95%. Right away, PBMCs were isolated by Lymphoprep density gradient centrifugation and were stained directly, with no culture step. So that batch effects would be minimized, each experiment stained and sorted samples in pairs, pairing one healthy donor with one patient. The material sequenced was central memory CD4+ T cells from blood. The clonotype originates from a man younger than 40 with type 1 diabetes. Here the chain combines TRBV11-2 and TRBJ2-5; TRBD1 is a weak D gene call, 5 bases matching. The encoded CDR3 is CASMGQGEETQYF. The bases read TGTGCCAGCATGGGGCAAGGGGAAGAGACCCAGTACTTC.